Here is one T cell receptor (beta chain) with its context. This sample was taken from a study of patients and donors after allogeneic stem cell transplantation. TCRdb reprocessed the RT-PCR reads with MiXCR, giving one entry per CDR3 protein. The sample yields some 150,000 distinct CDR3 sequences, about two fifths seen once. Trimming shortened V by 7 bases and J by 7 bases, and 13 bases separated the two germline ends. The CDR3 runs to 12 residues. The chain links TRBV12-3 or TRBV12-4 to TRBJ1-2; weak D call: TRBD1 (6 bases). Sequencing was carried out using blood, either unsorted or a sorted T cell fraction (not recorded which). This receptor was taken from a human donor who was either an allogeneic HSCT recipient or a stem cell or donor lymphocyte infusion donor (not recorded which). It is not recorded whose cells these are; they may come from a transplant donor. The CDR3 DNA reads TGTGCCAGCACCAAGGGGGTTCTTGGCTACACCTTC. Its protein product is CASTKGVLGYTF.